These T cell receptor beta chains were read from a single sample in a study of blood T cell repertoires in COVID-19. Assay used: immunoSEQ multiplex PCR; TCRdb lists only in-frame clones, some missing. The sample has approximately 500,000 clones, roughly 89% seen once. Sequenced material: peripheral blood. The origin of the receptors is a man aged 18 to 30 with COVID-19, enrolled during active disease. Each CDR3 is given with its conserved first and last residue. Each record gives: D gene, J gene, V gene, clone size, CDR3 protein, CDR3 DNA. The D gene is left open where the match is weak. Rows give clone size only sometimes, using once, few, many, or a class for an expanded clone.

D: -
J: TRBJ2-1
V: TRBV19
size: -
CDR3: CASRFGGSGIGYNEQFF
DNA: TGTGCCAGTAGGTTTGGGGGCTCAGGGATTGGCTACAATGAGCAGTTCTTC

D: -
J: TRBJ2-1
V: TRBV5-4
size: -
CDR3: CASSGGDSYNEQFF
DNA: TGTGCCAGCAGCGGAGGGGATTCCTACAATGAGCAGTTCTTC

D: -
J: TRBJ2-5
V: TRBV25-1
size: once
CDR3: CASSGEYQETQYF
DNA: TGTGCCAGCAGTGGGGAGTACCAAGAGACCCAGTACTTC

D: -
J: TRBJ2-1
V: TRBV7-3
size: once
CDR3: CASSLTDGGISEQFF
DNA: TGTGCCAGCAGCTTAACGGACGGAGGAATAAGTGAGCAGTTCTTC

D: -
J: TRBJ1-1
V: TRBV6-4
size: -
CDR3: CASRTDATLNSTFF
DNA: TGTGCCAGCAGGACAGACGCCACCCTGAATTCAACTTTCTTT

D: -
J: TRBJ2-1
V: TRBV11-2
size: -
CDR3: CASSLTLGTMHEQFF
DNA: TGTGCCAGCAGCTTAACATTAGGGACAATGCATGAGCAGTTCTTC

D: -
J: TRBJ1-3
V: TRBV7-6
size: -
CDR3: CASRLGSSSGNTIYF
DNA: TGTGCCAGCAGGTTGGGCAGTAGCTCTGGAAACACCATATATTTT

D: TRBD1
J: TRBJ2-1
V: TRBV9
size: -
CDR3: CASSARQGANEQFF
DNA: TGTGCCAGCAGCGCAAGACAGGGGGCTAATGAGCAGTTCTTC

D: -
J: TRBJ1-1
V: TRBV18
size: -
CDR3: CASSPSEGVNTEAFF
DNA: TGTGCCAGCTCACCCAGTGAGGGAGTGAACACTGAAGCTTTCTTT

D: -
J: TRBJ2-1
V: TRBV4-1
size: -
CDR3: CASSQDSSRSRNEQFF
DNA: TGCGCCAGCAGCCAAGATTCTAGCCGGTCTCGCAATGAGCAGTTCTTC

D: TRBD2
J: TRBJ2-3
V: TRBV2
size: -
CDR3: CASKAGVTDTQYF
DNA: TGTGCCAGCAAGGCGGGGGTCACAGATACGCAGTATTTT

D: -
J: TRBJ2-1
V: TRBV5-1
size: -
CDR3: CASSPGDRNNEQFF
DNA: TGCGCCAGCAGCCCGGGGGACAGAAACAATGAGCAGTTCTTC

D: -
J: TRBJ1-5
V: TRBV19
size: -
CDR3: CASSIVGGRGNQPQHF
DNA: TGTGCCAGTAGTATAGTCGGGGGGCGAGGCAATCAGCCCCAGCATTTT

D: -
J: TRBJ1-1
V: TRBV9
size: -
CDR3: CASSVAGNTEAFF
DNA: TGTGCCAGCAGCGTAGCCGGGAACACTGAAGCTTTCTTT

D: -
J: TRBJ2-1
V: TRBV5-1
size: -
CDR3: CASSLPSIGEQFF
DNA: TGCGCCAGCAGCTTGCCTAGCATCGGTGAGCAGTTCTTC

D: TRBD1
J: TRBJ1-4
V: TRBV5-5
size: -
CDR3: CASSPRDRVGLFF
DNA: TGTGCCAGCAGCCCCCGGGACAGGGTGGGACTGTTTTTT

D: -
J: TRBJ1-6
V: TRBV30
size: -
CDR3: CAWSVPRDGSQESPLHF
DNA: TGTGCCTGGAGTGTACCCCGCGACGGGTCACAGGAGTCACCCCTCCACTTT

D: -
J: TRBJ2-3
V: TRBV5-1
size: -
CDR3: CASSLESSDTDTQYF
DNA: TGCGCCAGCAGCTTGGAGTCTAGCGACACAGATACGCAGTATTTT

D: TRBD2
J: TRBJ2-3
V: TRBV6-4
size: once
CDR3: CASKVRLADKDTQYF
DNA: TGTGCCAGCAAGGTACGACTAGCGGACAAGGATACGCAGTATTTT

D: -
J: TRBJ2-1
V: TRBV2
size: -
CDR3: CASKGQSSYNEQFF
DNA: TGTGCCAGCAAAGGACAGAGCTCCTACAATGAGCAGTTCTTC

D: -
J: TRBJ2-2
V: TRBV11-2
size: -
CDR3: CASSKGQTNTGELFF
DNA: TGTGCCAGCAGCAAGGGACAAACGAACACCGGGGAGCTGTTTTTT

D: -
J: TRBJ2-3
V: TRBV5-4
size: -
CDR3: CASSSPGGTDTQYF
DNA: TGTGCCAGCAGCTCTCCGGGGGGCACAGATACGCAGTATTTT